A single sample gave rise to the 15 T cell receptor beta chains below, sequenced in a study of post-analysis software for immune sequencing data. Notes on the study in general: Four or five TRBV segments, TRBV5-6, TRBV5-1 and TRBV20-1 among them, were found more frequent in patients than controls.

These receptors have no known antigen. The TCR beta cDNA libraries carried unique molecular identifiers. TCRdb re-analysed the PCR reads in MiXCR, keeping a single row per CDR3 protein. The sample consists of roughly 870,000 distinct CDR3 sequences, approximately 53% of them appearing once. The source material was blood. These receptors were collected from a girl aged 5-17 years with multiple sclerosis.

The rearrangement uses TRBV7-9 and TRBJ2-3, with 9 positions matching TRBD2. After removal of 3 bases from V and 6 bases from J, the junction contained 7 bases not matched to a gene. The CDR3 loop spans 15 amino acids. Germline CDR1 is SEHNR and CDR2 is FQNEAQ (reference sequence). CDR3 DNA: TGTGCCAGCAGCTTGGGCCTAGCGGGAATGGATACGCAGTATTTT. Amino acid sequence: CASSLGLAGMDTQYF.

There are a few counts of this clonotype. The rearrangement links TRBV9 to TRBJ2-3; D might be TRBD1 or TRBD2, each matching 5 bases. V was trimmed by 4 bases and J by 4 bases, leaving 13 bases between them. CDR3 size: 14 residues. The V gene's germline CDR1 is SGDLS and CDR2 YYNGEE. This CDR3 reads CASSPPGTADTQYF. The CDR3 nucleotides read TGTGCCAGCAGCCCCCCAGGGACGGCAGATACGCAGTATTTT.

CDR3 DNA sequence: TGTGCCAGCAGCCCACGATGGGGGGGGCCTAGCACAGATACGCAGTATTTT. This sequence encodes CASSPRWGGPSTDTQYF. The chain couples TRBV7-2 to TRBJ2-3; D might be TRBD2 (7 bases). In germline, CDR1 is SGHTA, CDR2 FQGNSA. V shed 5 bases and J shed 0 bases, with 18 bases lying between them. The CDR3 length is 17 residues.

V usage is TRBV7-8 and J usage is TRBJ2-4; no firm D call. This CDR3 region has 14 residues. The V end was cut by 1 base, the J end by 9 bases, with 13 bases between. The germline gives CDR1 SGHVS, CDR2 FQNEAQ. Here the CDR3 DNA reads TGTGCCAGCAGCTTAGTTTTGACTTCGAGCATTCAGTACTTC. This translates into CASSLVLTSSIQYF.

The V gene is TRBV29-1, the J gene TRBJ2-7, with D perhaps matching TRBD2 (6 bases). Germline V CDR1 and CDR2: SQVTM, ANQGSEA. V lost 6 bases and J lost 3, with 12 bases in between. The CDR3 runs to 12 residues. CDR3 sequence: CSVSSGVYEQYF. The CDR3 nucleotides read TGCAGCGTATCTTCGGGGGTCTACGAGCAGTACTTC.

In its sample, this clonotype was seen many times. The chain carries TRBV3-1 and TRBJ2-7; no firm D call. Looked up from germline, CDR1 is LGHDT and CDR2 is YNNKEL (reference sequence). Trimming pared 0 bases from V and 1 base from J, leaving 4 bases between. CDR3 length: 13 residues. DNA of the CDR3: TGTGCCAGCAGCCAAGAGGGATCCTACGAGCAGTACTTC. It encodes CASSQEGSYEQYF.

DNA for the CDR3: TGTGCCAGCAGTTTATGGGGGGGCGAGGGAGCTTTCTTT. It translates to CASSLWGGEGAFF. This sequence joins TRBV12-3 or TRBV12-4 and TRBJ1-1, with a weak D call TRBD1 (6 bases). Trimming stripped 2 bases from V and 10 bases from J, with 14 bases between. The CDR3 has 13 residues.

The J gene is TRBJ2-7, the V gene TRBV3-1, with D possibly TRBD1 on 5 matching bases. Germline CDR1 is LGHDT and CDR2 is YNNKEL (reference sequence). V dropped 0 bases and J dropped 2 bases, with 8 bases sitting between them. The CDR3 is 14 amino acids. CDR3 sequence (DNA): TGTGCCAGCAGCCAAGACGCCAGGGCCTACGAGCAGTACTTC. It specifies CASSQDARAYEQYF.

The CDR3 is CSAREGRPIAKNIQYF. CDR3 coding DNA: TGCAGTGCTAGAGAAGGCCGACCCATAGCCAAAAACATTCAGTACTTC. The chain employs TRBV20-1 and TRBJ2-4; D not certain. There are 16 residues in the CDR3. CDR1 and CDR2 (germline): DFQATT, SNEGSKA (reference sequence). V dropped 0 bases and J dropped 0 bases, with 12 bases sitting between them.

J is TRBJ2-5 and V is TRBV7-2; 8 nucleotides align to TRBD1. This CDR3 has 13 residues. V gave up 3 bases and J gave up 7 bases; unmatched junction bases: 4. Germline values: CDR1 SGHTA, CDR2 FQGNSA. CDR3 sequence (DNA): TGTGCCAGCAGCTTCCCGGACAGGGCGACCCAGTACTTC. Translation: CASSFPDRATQYF.

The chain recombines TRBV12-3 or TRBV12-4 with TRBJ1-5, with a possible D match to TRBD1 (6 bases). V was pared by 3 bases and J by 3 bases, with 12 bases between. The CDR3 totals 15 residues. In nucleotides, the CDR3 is TGTGCCAGCAGTTTGTCAGGGGATATCAATCAGCCCCAGCATTTT. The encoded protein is CASSLSGDINQPQHF.

Written as DNA, the CDR3 is TGCGCCAGCAGCCAAGATGGACCCCAGCTCCGGGGCATTCAGTACTTC. Its protein is CASSQDGPQLRGIQYF. The V and J genes are TRBV4-1 and TRBJ2-4; tentatively, D is TRBD2 (5 bases). This CDR3 is built from 16 residues. The V and J ends lost 0 bases and 9 bases respectively, with 18 bases between them. CDR1 is MGHRA and CDR2 is YSYEKL in the germline V gene.

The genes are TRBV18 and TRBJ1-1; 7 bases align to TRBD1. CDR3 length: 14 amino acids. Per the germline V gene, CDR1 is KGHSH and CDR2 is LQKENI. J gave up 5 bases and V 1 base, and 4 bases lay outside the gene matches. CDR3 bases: TGTGCCAGCTCACCACAGGGGGCTTATACTGAAGCTTTCTTT. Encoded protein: CASSPQGAYTEAFF.

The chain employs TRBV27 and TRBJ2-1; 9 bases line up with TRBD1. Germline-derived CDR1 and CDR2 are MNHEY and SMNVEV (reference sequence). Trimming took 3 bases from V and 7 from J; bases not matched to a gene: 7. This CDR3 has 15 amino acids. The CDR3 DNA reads TGTGCCAGCAGTTTGTTTCGGGACAGGGTAAATGAGCAGTTCTTC. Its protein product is CASSLFRDRVNEQFF.

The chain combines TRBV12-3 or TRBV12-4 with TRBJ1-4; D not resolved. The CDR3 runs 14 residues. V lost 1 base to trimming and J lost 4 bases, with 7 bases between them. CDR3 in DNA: TGTGCCAGCAGTTTAGTACAGAGTAATGAAAAACTGTTTTTT. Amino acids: CASSLVQSNEKLFF.